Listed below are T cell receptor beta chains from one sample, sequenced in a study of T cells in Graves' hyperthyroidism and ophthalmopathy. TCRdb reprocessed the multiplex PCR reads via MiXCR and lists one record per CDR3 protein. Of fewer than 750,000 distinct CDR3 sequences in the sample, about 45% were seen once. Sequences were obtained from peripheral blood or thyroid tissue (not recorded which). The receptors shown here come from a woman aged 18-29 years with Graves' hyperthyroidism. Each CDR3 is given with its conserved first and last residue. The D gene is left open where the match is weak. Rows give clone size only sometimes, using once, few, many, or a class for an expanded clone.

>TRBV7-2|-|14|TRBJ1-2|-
CASSPTEGSYGYTF
TGTGCCAGCAGCCCGACGGAGGGTTCCTATGGCTACACCTTC
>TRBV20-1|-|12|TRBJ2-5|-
CSAVPGRETQYF
TGCAGTGCAGTACCAGGGCGGGAGACCCAGTACTTC
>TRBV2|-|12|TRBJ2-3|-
CASSEPPDTQYF
TGTGCCAGCAGTGAGCCTCCCGATACGCAGTATTTT
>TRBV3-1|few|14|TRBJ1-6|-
CASSQVLNNSPLHF
TGTGCCAGCAGCCAAGTACTGAATAATTCACCCCTCCACTTT
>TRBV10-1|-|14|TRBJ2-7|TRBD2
CASSESAGAREQYF
TGCGCCAGCAGTGAGTCTGCGGGAGCGCGCGAGCAGTACTTC
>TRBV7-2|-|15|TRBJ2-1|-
CASSWGVSSYNEQFF
TGTGCCAGCAGCTGGGGCGTGAGCTCCTACAATGAGCAGTTCTTC
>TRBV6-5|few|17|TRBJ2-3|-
CASSYSILVVGTDTQYF
TGTGCCAGCAGTTACTCGATACTAGTGGTCGGCACAGATACGCAGTATTTT
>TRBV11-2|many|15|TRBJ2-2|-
CASSLHRDGTGELFF
TGTGCCAGCAGTTTACACAGGGACGGCACCGGGGAGCTGTTTTTT
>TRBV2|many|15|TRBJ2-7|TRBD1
CASSEVGTGGNEQYF
TGTGCCAGCAGTGAAGTGGGGACAGGGGGCAACGAGCAGTACTTC
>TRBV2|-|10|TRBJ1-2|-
CASNQGGYTF
TGTGCCAGCAACCAAGGGGGCTACACCTTC